Shown below are 21 T cell receptor beta chains from a single sample sequenced in a study of blood T cells in healthy people across ages. Next came a second PCR, run for about 7 to 12 cycles, which used a sample-barcoded 5' primer along with a J-beta primer mix. TCRdb used MiXCR to reprocess the 5' RACE reads, holding one entry per CDR3 protein. The repertoire has some 670,000 distinct CDR3 sequences, around 52% of them found once; the top ten carry around an eighth. The sequenced sample consisted of blood. Receptors originate from a woman of 80 years or more in good health.

The rearrangement links TRBV4-1 to TRBJ2-5, with 8 bases identical to TRBD2. Germline V CDR1 and CDR2: MGHRA, YSYEKL. The CDR3 covers 17 residues. J lost 4 bases, V lost 4 bases, and 14 bases had no gene match. The CDR3 DNA reads TGCGCCAGCAGCCTCCGAAGGGCAGCGGGAGTAGGAGAGACCCAGTACTTC. It encodes CASSLRRAAGVGETQYF.

In its sample, this clonotype was seen once. The chain has TRBV7-3 and TRBJ2-4, with D possibly matching TRBD2 (5 bases). Germline CDR1 is SGHTA and CDR2 is FQGTGA. There are 13 residues in the CDR3. Trimming shortened V by 8 bases and J by 13 bases, and 21 bases separated the two germline ends. The CDR3 nucleotides read TGTGCCAGCGGCCGGACTCGCGACAATGAGCAGTACTTC. Translated: CASGRTRDNEQYF.

The rearrangement links TRBV15 to TRBJ2-7; 11 nucleotides agree with TRBD1. The CDR3 loop spans 15 amino acids. Germline-derived CDR1 and CDR2 are LNHNV and YYDKDF (reference sequence). V lost 3 bases, J lost 3 bases, and 4 bases stayed unmatched. The CDR3 sequence is CATSSTGTGGYEQYF. The CDR3 region has the DNA TGTGCCACCAGCAGTACCGGGACAGGGGGCTACGAGCAGTACTTC.

J is TRBJ2-5 and V is TRBV27; 8 bases match TRBD2. CDR3 length equals 15 residues. The V gene's germline CDR1 is MNHEY and CDR2 SMNVEV (reference sequence). The V and J ends lost 6 bases and 1 base, in that order; junction bases with no gene match: 7. CDR3 bases: TGTGCCAGCAGGGTGCGGGGGGCTACCCAAGAGACCCAGTACTTC. Its protein is CASRVRGATQETQYF.

In this sample, this clonotype turned up many times. The J gene is TRBJ2-3, the V gene TRBV2, with TRBD1 identical over 9 bases. V was clipped by 4 bases and J by 1 base; unmatched bases: 3. This CDR3 region has 15 residues. Germline CDR1 reads SNHLY; CDR2 reads FYNNEI. The CDR3 region has the DNA TGTGCCAGCAGTGGACAGGGGGTGGGCACAGATACGCAGTATTTT. Translated: CASSGQGVGTDTQYF.

A word on this clonotype: A clone one base away is much larger, so this may be a read error. This rearrangement joins TRBV10-3 to TRBJ2-1, with unresolved D. Per germline, CDR1 ENHRY and CDR2 SYGVKD. The germline V and J ends were trimmed by 6 bases and 8 bases, with 11 bases remaining between them. This CDR3 region has 12 residues. The CDR3 loop is CAIREVGYEQFF. The CDR3 DNA follows: TGTGCCATCAGGGAAGTCGGGTATGAGCAGTTCTTC.

A remark on this clonotype: The junction and the germline gene differ at one end; a read error may be behind it. The chain employs TRBV29-1 and TRBJ2-7; TRBD2 is a possible D gene (7 bases). Germline CDR1 and CDR2: SQVTM and ANQGSEA. The CDR3 is made up of 14 amino acids. The CDR3 spells CSAEGRGPTYEQYF. CDR3 sequence (DNA): TGCAGCGCTGAAGGGCGGGGGCCAACCTACGAGCAGTACTTC.

This chain uses TRBV10-2 with TRBJ2-4, with 9 bases identical to TRBD1. The DNA end is a closer match to TRBJ2-7, so the J assignment may be wrong. CDR1 and CDR2 (germline): WSHSY, SAAADI. The CDR3 contains 14 residues. This chain's CDR3 is CASTPTGGTYEQYF. The CDR3 DNA is TGCGCCAGCACTCCTACAGGGGGCACTTACGAGCAGTACTTC.

This rearrangement joins TRBV7-9 to TRBJ2-1; D unresolved. The tail of the sequence fits TRBJ2-7 better, so the J call may be wrong. This CDR3 comprises 12 residues. The germline gives CDR1 SEHNR, CDR2 FQNEAQ (reference sequence). CDR3 in amino acids: CASSLKANEQYF. The CDR3 DNA reads TGTGCCAGCAGCTTAAAGGCGAATGAGCAGTACTTC.

The CDR3 nucleotides read TGTGCCAGCATACCCCCCGGGACTAGCGGAGACACCGGGGAGCTGTTTTTT. This sequence encodes CASIPPGTSGDTGELFF. This chain connects TRBV12-3 or TRBV12-4 to TRBJ2-2, with 11 bases fitting TRBD2. V was pared by 7 bases and J by 3 bases, with 10 bases of the junction left unmatched. The CDR3 has 17 amino acids.

This clonotype was recorded a few times. The chain joins TRBV27 to TRBJ1-5; 7 nucleotides match TRBD1. The J segment lost 0 bases and the V segment lost 2 bases, leaving 13 bases of the junction unmatched. Germline V gene sequence: CDR1 MNHEY, CDR2 SMNVEV (reference sequence). This CDR3 region has 19 residues. CDR3 coding DNA: TGTGCCAGCAGTTTAATTCGCCCGGACAGGTCGAATAGCAATCAGCCCCAGCATTTT. It specifies CASSLIRPDRSNSNQPQHF.

The chain carries TRBV12-5 and TRBJ1-2, with unresolved D. The germline gives CDR1 LGHNT, CDR2 FRNRAP. The CDR3 is 13 residues long. Trimming removed 7 bases at V and 4 bases at J, with 13 bases between. The CDR3 coding sequence is TGTGCTAGTGCCCAGACACCGGCCTATGGCTACACCTTC. This translates into CASAQTPAYGYTF.

Here the CDR3 reads CASSSQGVETQYF. For the CDR3, the DNA is TGTGCCAGCAGCTCGCAGGGTGTGGAGACCCAGTACTTC. The chain recombines TRBV7-3 with TRBJ2-7; D may be TRBD1 (5 bases). The J call is doubtful: the DNA matches TRBJ2-5 better. Germline V gene lookup returns CDR1 SGHTA and CDR2 FQGTGA. This CDR3 comprises 13 residues.

The CDR3 is CASSQPFFAQGASDTQYF. CDR3 DNA: TGCGCCAGCAGCCAACCTTTCTTCGCACAGGGGGCCTCAGATACGCAGTATTTT. The J gene is TRBJ2-3, the V gene TRBV4-1; 9 bases line up with TRBD1. Germline CDR1 is MGHRA and CDR2 is YSYEKL. Losses at the gene ends were 2 bases for V and 4 bases for J; bases not matched to a gene: 13. The CDR3 consists of 18 residues.

The V and J genes are TRBV7-9 and TRBJ2-5; no firm D call. This CDR3 is 14 amino acids long. V lost 7 bases, J lost 2 bases, and 14 bases lay in between. The germline V gene encodes CDR1 SEHNR and CDR2 FQNEAQ (reference sequence). CDR3 nucleotides: TGTGCCAGCACCCGCTCTTGGGGTCAAGAGACCCAGTACTTC. Encoded protein: CASTRSWGQETQYF.

This chain joins TRBV29-1 and TRBJ1-2; TRBD1 might be the D (5 bases). V lost 7 bases and J 8 bases, leaving 29 bases between the germline ends. The CDR3 is 16 amino acids. Germline CDR1 reads SQVTM; CDR2 reads ANQGSEA. This chain's CDR3 is CSALLTVGDEGRGYTF. CDR3 bases: TGCAGCGCCCTGCTAACCGTCGGGGATGAGGGGCGCGGCTACACCTTC.

The V call is TRBV7-9, the J call TRBJ2-2; TRBD1 might be the D (5 bases). Trimming shortened V by 2 bases and J by 4 bases, and 11 bases separated the two germline ends. This CDR3 is built from 15 residues. CDR1 SEHNR and CDR2 FQNEAQ come from the germline V gene (reference sequence). The CDR3 sequence is CASSLQGALTGELFF. The CDR3 DNA reads TGTGCCAGCAGCTTACAAGGGGCACTCACCGGGGAGCTGTTTTTT. The entire variable domain, with the rest obtained from reference TRBV7-9 and TRBJ2-2, is as follows: DTGVSQNPRHKITKRGQNVTFRCDPISEHNRLYWYRQTLGQGPEFLTYFQNEAQLEKSRLLSDRFSAERPKGSFSTLEIQRTEQGDSAMYLCASSLQGALTGELFFGEGSRLTVL.

This clonotype was counted at least ten times. The V and J genes are TRBV27 and TRBJ2-5; D gene unclear. The CDR3 spans 13 residues. Trimming took 6 bases from V and 2 from J, leaving 10 bases between them. CDR1 and CDR2 from the germline V gene are MNHEY and SMNVEV (reference sequence). The CDR3 loop reads CASRDYPQETQYF. CDR3 nucleotides: TGTGCCAGCAGGGATTACCCTCAAGAGACCCAGTACTTC.

As to this clonotype: It may be a read error: a sequence one base away is much more abundant. This rearrangement joins TRBV12-3 or TRBV12-4 to TRBJ2-3, with 9 bases matching TRBD1. The CDR3 is 13 residues long. CDR3 coding DNA: TGTGCCAGCGGGGACAGGGCAGGAGATGCGCAGTATTTT. It is translated as CASGDRAGDAQYF.

The DNA for the CDR3 is TGTGCCAGCAGTTTAGATGTGGGCACCGGGGAGCTGTTTTTT. It yields the protein CASSLDVGTGELFF. This chain links TRBV12-3 or TRBV12-4 with TRBJ2-2; D call uncertain. This CDR3 contains 14 residues. V was clipped by 1 base and J by 4 bases, with 7 bases between them.

This clonotype was observed many times. The genes are TRBV18 and TRBJ2-3, with 7 bases aligning to TRBD2. The V gene's germline CDR1 is KGHSH and CDR2 LQKENI. This CDR3 has 16 residues. With 3 bases clipped from V and 0 bases from J, the junction kept 6 bases outside the gene matches. CDR3 nucleotides: TGTGCCAGCTCACCGCAAGGGACTACCAGCACAGATACGCAGTATTTT. Translating gives CASSPQGTTSTDTQYF.